This is a list of T cell receptor beta chains from one sample in a study of shared clonotypes between healthy human individuals. Sequencing was performed with immunoSEQ multiplex PCR; in TCRdb, only in-frame clones are kept and a portion is missing. This sample yields some 2,100,000 clones, of which just over 90% are seen a single time; around 1.7% belongs to the top ten. The sequenced sample consisted of naive CD8+ T cells from PBMCs. The receptor set was obtained from a young man in good health. Some clones in this sample may be carry-over from other donors' samples. Each CDR3 is given with its conserved first and last residue. A D gene is named only where the DNA matches it firmly. Part of the rows lack a size; the others show once, few, many or a class for expanded clones.

size	J	D	V	CDR3	DNA
-	TRBJ2-7	-	TRBV27	CASSWGRLGEQYF	TGTGCCAGCAGTTGGGGGAGACTCGGCGAGCAGTACTTC
-	TRBJ1-5	-	TRBV4-3	CASSQDLGTLNQPQHF	TGCGCCAGCAGCCAAGACTTAGGGACCCTCAATCAGCCCCAGCATTTT
once	TRBJ2-2	-	TRBV5-4	CASSFLTTNTGELFF	TGTGCCAGCAGCTTCCTGACAACGAACACCGGGGAGCTGTTTTTT
-	TRBJ2-1	-	TRBV9	CASSVGGVNEQFF	TGTGCCAGCAGCGTAGGTGGAGTGAATGAGCAGTTCTTC
-	TRBJ1-1	-	TRBV27	CASSLLWGTEAFF	TGTGCCAGCAGTTTGTTGTGGGGAACTGAAGCTTTCTTT
-	TRBJ2-1	TRBD2	TRBV4-2	CASSQDLAGGASDRFF	TGTGCCAGCAGCCAAGATCTTGCGGGGGGGGCTTCCGACCGGTTCTTC
-	TRBJ2-2	-	TRBV5-1	CASSPTSLGGAVRFDITGELFF	TGCGCCAGCAGCCCCACTTCGCTTGGAGGGGCGGTGCGTTTCGATATCACCGGGGAGCTGTTTTTT
once	TRBJ2-7	-	TRBV6-1	CASTGYEQYF	TGTGCCAGCACGGGCTACGAGCAGTACTTC
-	TRBJ2-1	-	TRBV7-9	CASSLAGDSNEQFF	TGTGCCAGCAGCTTAGCGGGAGACAGCAATGAGCAGTTCTTC
once	TRBJ2-2	TRBD2	TRBV9	CASSQSGGKNTGELFF	TGTGCCAGCAGCCAGAGCGGGGGGAAGAACACCGGGGAGCTGTTTTTT
-	TRBJ2-2	TRBD1	TRBV9	CASNRRPGGRNTGELFF	TGTGCCAGCAACCGTCGTCCAGGGGGTAGGAACACCGGGGAGCTGTTTTTT
-	TRBJ1-2	-	TRBV13	CASSLGGPQGYGYTF	TGTGCCAGCAGCTTAGGAGGACCGCAGGGCTATGGCTACACCTTC
-	TRBJ2-7	TRBD1	TRBV15	CATSTGTGAYEQYF	TGTGCCACCAGCACCGGGACAGGGGCCTACGAGCAGTACTTC
-	TRBJ2-1	-	TRBV4-1	CASSQGPGFAYEQFF	TGCGCCAGCAGCCAGGGGCCTGGTTTTGCCTATGAGCAGTTCTTC
-	TRBJ1-6	-	TRBV4-1	CASSQLRTAKNSPLHF	TGCGCCAGCAGCCAGTTGCGGACAGCCAAAAATTCACCCCTCCACTTT
-	TRBJ2-5	-	TRBV7-8	CASSPLMGEAYQETQYF	TGTGCCAGCAGCCCCTTAATGGGGGAGGCTTACCAAGAGACCCAGTACTTC